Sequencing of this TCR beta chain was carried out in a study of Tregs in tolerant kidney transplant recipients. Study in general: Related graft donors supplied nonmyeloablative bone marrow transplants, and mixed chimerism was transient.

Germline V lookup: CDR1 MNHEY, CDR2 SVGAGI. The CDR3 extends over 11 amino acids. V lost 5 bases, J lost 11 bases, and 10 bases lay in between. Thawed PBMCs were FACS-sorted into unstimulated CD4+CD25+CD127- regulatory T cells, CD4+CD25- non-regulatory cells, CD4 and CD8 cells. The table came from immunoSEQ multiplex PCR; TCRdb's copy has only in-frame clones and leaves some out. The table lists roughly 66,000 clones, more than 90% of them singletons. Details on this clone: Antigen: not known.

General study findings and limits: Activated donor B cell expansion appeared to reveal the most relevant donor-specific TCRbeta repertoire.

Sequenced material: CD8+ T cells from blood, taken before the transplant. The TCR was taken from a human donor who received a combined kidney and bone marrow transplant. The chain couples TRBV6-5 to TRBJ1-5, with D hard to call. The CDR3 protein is CASSEAGAQHF. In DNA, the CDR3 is TGTGCCAGCAGTGAAGCGGGAGCCCAGCATTTT.